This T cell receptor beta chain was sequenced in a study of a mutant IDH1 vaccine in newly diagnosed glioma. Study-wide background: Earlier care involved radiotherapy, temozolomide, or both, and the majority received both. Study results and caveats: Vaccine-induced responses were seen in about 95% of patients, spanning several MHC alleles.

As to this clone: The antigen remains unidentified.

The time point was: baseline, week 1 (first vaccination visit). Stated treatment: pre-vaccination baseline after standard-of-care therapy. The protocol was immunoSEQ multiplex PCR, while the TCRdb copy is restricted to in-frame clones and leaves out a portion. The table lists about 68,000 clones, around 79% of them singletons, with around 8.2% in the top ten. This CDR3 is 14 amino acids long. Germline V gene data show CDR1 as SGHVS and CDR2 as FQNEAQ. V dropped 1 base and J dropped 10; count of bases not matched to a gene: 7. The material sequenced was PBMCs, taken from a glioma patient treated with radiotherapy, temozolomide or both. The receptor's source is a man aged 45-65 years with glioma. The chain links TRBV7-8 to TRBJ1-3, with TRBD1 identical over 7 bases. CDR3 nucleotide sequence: TGTGCCAGCAGCTTAGGAGGGGGCCTTCGTACCATATATTTT. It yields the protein CASSLGGGLRTIYF.